The sequence of this TCR beta chain was determined in a study of PD-1 blockade in classical Hodgkin lymphoma. Regarding the study as a whole: When nivolumab was started under 1 year after ASCT, patients were excluded.

Remarks on this clone: The target antigen is unknown.

Repertoires were generated with immunoSEQ multiplex PCR, while TCRdb's copy carries only in-frame clones and drops some. The sample lists over 6,500 clones; around 80% were seen once. Every one of the patients relapsed after autologous stem cell transplantation (brentuximab vedotin exposure was variable). The V and J ends lost 4 bases and 7 bases respectively, with 16 bases between them. Looked up from germline, CDR1 is GTSNPN and CDR2 is SVGIG (reference sequence). The CDR3 runs 13 residues. The input for sequencing was peripheral blood mononuclear cells (PBMCs), taken at baseline. The chain uses TRBV30 and TRBJ1-2, with D possibly being TRBD1 (5 bases). This TCR was recovered from a human donor with classical Hodgkin lymphoma. The DNA for the CDR3 is TGTGCCTGGACAGGCGGCGACACAGGTGGCTACACCTTC. It codes for CAWTGGDTGGYTF.